This entry lists 30 T cell receptor beta chains sequenced from one sample in a study of CD8 T cells in Susac syndrome. It was with random hexamers that roughly 0.5 to 1 ug RNA was reverse transcribed. Each CDR3 protein is one row after TCRdb ran MiXCR on the immunoSEQ multiplex PCR reads. The sample comprises approximately 170,000 distinct CDR3 sequences, 80% to 95% of which are singletons, and more than 0.13% rests with the top ten. The sample comprised CD4+ T cells from PBMCs. The receptors come from a human donor in good health.

The rearrangement uses TRBV30 and TRBJ2-3, with 11 positions matching TRBD2. Trimming cost V 3 bases and J 3 bases; bases outside gene matches: 2. CDR3 length: 14 amino acids. From germline, CDR1 is GTSNPN and CDR2 SVGIG (reference sequence). Here the CDR3 reads CAWRTSGVTDTQYF. In nucleotides, the CDR3 is TGTGCCTGGAGGACTAGCGGGGTAACAGATACGCAGTATTTT.

This chain uses TRBV2 with TRBJ2-1; TRBD2 matches at 10 bases. Germline loops: CDR1 SNHLY, CDR2 FYNNEI. Trimming removed 10 bases from V and 2 bases from J; junction bases left unmatched: 14. The CDR3 is 17 residues long. This CDR3 reads CAMRGGERGGPYNEQFF. The CDR3 nucleotides are TGTGCCATGCGGGGTGGTGAGCGGGGGGGCCCCTACAATGAGCAGTTCTTC.

The chain recombines TRBV12-3 or TRBV12-4 with TRBJ2-7; tentative D call: TRBD2 (6 bases). This CDR3 spans 17 amino acids. Trimming shortened V by 0 bases and J by 3 bases, and 18 bases separated the two germline ends. CDR3: CASSLATSRRSGYEQYF. The CDR3 bases are TGTGCCAGCAGTTTAGCGACTAGTAGGCGGAGCGGCTACGAGCAGTACTTC.

A note on this clonotype: One junction end disagrees with the germline gene, perhaps due to a read error. The rearrangement uses TRBV20-1 and TRBJ1-4; D is undetermined. The V gene's germline CDR1 is DFQATT and CDR2 SNEGSKA (reference sequence). The length of the CDR3 is 12 residues. The DNA of the CDR3 is TGCAGTGCTGGAGACATGGACGAAAAACTGTTTTTT. Its protein is CSAGDMDEKLFF.

The chain employs TRBV7-9 and TRBJ1-1; tentative D call: TRBD1 (6 bases). The V end was cut by 5 bases, the J end by 8 bases, with 12 bases between. This CDR3 is built from 12 residues. The germline V gene has CDR1 SEHNR and CDR2 FQNEAQ (reference sequence). The CDR3 here is CASSRPQGEAFF. For the CDR3, the DNA is TGTGCCAGCAGCCGACCCCAGGGGGAAGCTTTCTTT.

V is TRBV20-1 and J is TRBJ1-5; 9 bases agree with TRBD1. Germline trimming cut 5 bases from V and 2 bases from J; bases unmatched to any gene: 16. The CDR3 is made up of 18 amino acids. The V gene's germline CDR1 is DFQATT and CDR2 SNEGSKA (reference sequence). DNA for the CDR3: TGCAGTGCTGTCGATATTACAGGGGGCGATTGGGGCAATCAGCCCCAGCATTTT. Its protein product is CSAVDITGGDWGNQPQHF.

The chain joins TRBV2 to TRBJ2-3; TRBD2 matches at 10 bases. The CDR3 has 15 amino acids. Germline V lookup: CDR1 SNHLY, CDR2 FYNNEI. Trimming removed 3 bases from V and 6 bases from J; junction bases left unmatched: 6. The CDR3 is CASSEEIAGGDTQYF. The CDR3 DNA reads TGTGCCAGCAGTGAGGAAATAGCGGGGGGCGATACGCAGTATTTT.

This clonotype was picked up a small number of times. V and J are TRBV2 and TRBJ2-7; D is undetermined. The CDR3 loop spans 13 amino acids. Trimming shortened V by 3 bases and J by 0 bases, and 6 bases separated the two germline ends. The germline gives CDR1 SNHLY, CDR2 FYNNEI. The CDR3 protein is CASSEGSSYEQYF. Here the CDR3 DNA reads TGTGCCAGCAGTGAGGGCAGCTCCTACGAGCAGTACTTC.

The chain couples TRBV7-6 to TRBJ2-7, with TRBD1 as a possible D gene (6 bases). Trimming stripped 0 bases from V and 2 bases from J, with 11 bases between. The germline V gene has CDR1 SGHVS and CDR2 FNYEAQ. CDR3 length: 15 residues. CDR3 amino acids: CASSLALGQTYEQYF. As DNA, the CDR3 is TGTGCCAGCAGCTTAGCTCTAGGACAGACCTACGAGCAGTACTTC.

The chain couples TRBV7-2 to TRBJ2-2, with D hard to call. V gave up 2 bases and J gave up 1 base, with 5 bases separating them. The length of the CDR3 is 14 residues. From germline, CDR1 is SGHTA and CDR2 FQGNSA. For the CDR3, the DNA is TGTGCCAGCAGCTTAAATCTGAACACCGGGGAGCTGTTTTTT. Translation: CASSLNLNTGELFF.

The J gene is TRBJ2-5, the V gene TRBV29-1; D uncertain. The CDR3 totals 13 residues. Germline V gene sequence: CDR1 SQVTM, CDR2 ANQGSEA. Trimming stripped 1 base from V and 0 bases from J, with 6 bases between. The CDR3 nucleotides are TGCAGCGTTGAAGGGCCGTACCAAGAGACCCAGTACTTC. As protein: CSVEGPYQETQYF.

V gene TRBV19 combines with J gene TRBJ1-5; D possibly corresponds to TRBD1 (5 bases). The CDR3 consists of 15 residues. The V end was cut by 6 bases, the J end by 0 bases, with 12 bases between. Germline-derived CDR1 and CDR2 are LNHDA and SQIVND (reference sequence). In nucleotides, the CDR3 is TGTGCCAGTAGAGACAGCCAATATAGCAATCAGCCCCAGCATTTT. As protein: CASRDSQYSNQPQHF.

This clonotype was recorded once. The rearrangement links TRBV14 to TRBJ2-5, with D tentatively TRBD2 (6 bases). CDR3 size: 16 residues. Trimming cost V 1 base and J 5 bases, with 17 bases left between them. CDR1 and CDR2 (germline): SGHDN, FVKESK. In nucleotides, the CDR3 is TGTGCCAGCAGCCAAGGATGGGGGGAGATAAGTGAGACCCAGTACTTC. Translating gives CASSQGWGEISETQYF.

V usage is TRBV9 and J usage is TRBJ1-4, with D possibly being TRBD1 (6 bases). Trimming took off 0 bases at V and 8 bases at J, with 14 bases between the two ends. Germline CDR1 reads SGDLS; CDR2 reads YYNGEE. The CDR3 length is 15 residues. The CDR3 nucleotides are TGTGCCAGCAGCGTAGGGGACACTTACTGGGAAAAACTGTTTTTT. This translates into CASSVGDTYWEKLFF. Full variable domain (rest looked up from reference TRBV9 and TRBJ1-4): DSGVTQTPKHLITATGQRVTLRCSPRSGDLSVYWYQQSLDQGLQFLIQYYNGEERAKGNILERFSAQQFPDLHSELNLSSLELGDSALYFCASSVGDTYWEKLFFGSGTQLSVL.

The V gene is TRBV12-3 or TRBV12-4, the J gene TRBJ1-2; D may be TRBD1 (6 bases). Trimming left V 2 bases short and J 4 bases short, with 17 bases between. The CDR3 is 16 residues long. CDR3 bases: TGTGCCAGCAGTTTATATGGCCAAGGGGGGCCCTATGGCTACACCTTC. Translation: CASSLYGQGGPYGYTF.

The rearrangement joins TRBV6-1 to TRBJ2-7, with D unresolved. V was clipped by 5 bases and J by 1 base, with 6 bases between them. This CDR3 spans 12 amino acids. CDR1 MNHNS and CDR2 SASEGT come from the germline V gene. The CDR3 here is CASSLLSYEQYF. The CDR3 nucleotides are TGTGCCAGCAGTCTACTGTCCTACGAGCAGTACTTC.

J is TRBJ2-5 and V is TRBV4-1; TRBD2 is a possible D gene (6 bases). Deletions cut 1 base from V and 4 bases from J, with 19 bases between. The CDR3 consists of 17 residues. The germline CDR1 and CDR2 sequences are MGHRA and YSYEKL. CDR3 protein: CASSQGPAGQVVETQYF. DNA of the CDR3: TGCGCCAGCAGCCAAGGGCCTGCGGGGCAAGTTGTAGAGACCCAGTACTTC.

This CDR3 is CSANIERSYEQYF. DNA for the CDR3: TGCAGTGCCAACATCGAAAGGAGCTACGAGCAGTACTTC. The chain links TRBV20-1 to TRBJ2-7; the D is unclear. The CDR3 contains 13 residues. Germline-derived CDR1 and CDR2 are DFQATT and SNEGSKA (reference sequence). Trimming cost V 6 bases and J 3 bases, with 15 bases left between them.

In this sample, this clonotype turned up once. V gene TRBV5-6 combines with J gene TRBJ2-7; unclear D gene. The V end lost 4 bases, the J end lost 2 bases, and 7 bases lay between the germline ends. CDR3 size: 12 residues. CDR1 is SGHDT and CDR2 is YYEEEE in the germline V gene. CDR3 region: CASSRTPYEQYF. The CDR3 DNA reads TGTGCCAGCAGCCGAACCCCCTACGAGCAGTACTTC.

This clonotype has a single count. The chain is built from TRBV7-8 and TRBJ2-2, with D unclear. V was clipped by 3 bases and J by 0 bases, with 8 bases between them. This CDR3 is built from 15 residues. Germline values: CDR1 SGHVS, CDR2 FQNEAQ. CDR3 bases: TGTGCCAGCAGCTTCAAGGGTCCGAACACCGGGGAGCTGTTTTTT. It translates to CASSFKGPNTGELFF. Drawing the rest from reference TRBV7-8 and TRBJ2-2, the complete variable domain is GAGVSQSPRYKVAKRGQDVALRCDPISGHVSLFWYQQALGQGPEFLTYFQNEAQLDKSGLPSDRFFAERPEGSVSTLKIQRTQQEDSAVYLCASSFKGPNTGELFFGEGSRLTVL.

The chain uses TRBV7-2 and TRBJ2-2; tentative D call: TRBD2 (5 bases). Looked up from germline, CDR1 is SGHTA and CDR2 is FQGNSA. The V gene lost 2 bases and the J gene lost 7 bases, with 11 bases spanning the gap. This CDR3 has 14 amino acids. Here the CDR3 reads CASSLRPSGGELFF. The CDR3 DNA is TGTGCCAGCAGCTTAAGACCGAGCGGCGGGGAGCTGTTTTTT. Together with reference TRBV7-2 and TRBJ2-2, the CDR3 gives the full variable domain: GAGVSQSPSNKVTEKGKDVELRCDPISGHTALYWYRQSLGQGLEFLIYFQGNSAPDKSGLPSDRFSAERTGGSVSTLTIQRTQQEDSAVYLCASSLRPSGGELFFGEGSRLTVL.

This rearrangement joins TRBV20-1 to TRBJ2-7; D not certain. The CDR3 has 14 residues. Germline V gives CDR1 DFQATT, CDR2 SNEGSKA (reference sequence). Between the trimmed V and J ends, which lost 1 base and 3 bases, there was a span of 13 bases. This chain's CDR3 is CSARASPPLYEQYF. The CDR3 nucleotides read TGCAGTGCTAGAGCCAGTCCGCCCCTCTACGAGCAGTACTTC.

The chain has TRBV10-3 and TRBJ2-3; D might be TRBD1 (6 bases). CDR1 ENHRY and CDR2 SYGVKD come from the germline V gene. V shed 0 bases and J shed 5 bases, with 9 bases lying between them. CDR3 length: 14 residues. As DNA, the CDR3 is TGTGCCATCAGTGAGTCGAACAGGGAAGATACGCAGTATTTT. It translates to CAISESNREDTQYF.

V and J are TRBV2 and TRBJ1-4; D perhaps matches TRBD1 (5 bases). Per germline, CDR1 SNHLY and CDR2 FYNNEI. V lost 6 bases and J lost 6, with 17 bases in between. The CDR3 runs to 15 residues. This CDR3 reads CASRTGGFSYEKLFF. As DNA, the CDR3 is TGTGCCAGCAGGACCGGGGGGTTTTCATATGAAAAACTGTTTTTT.

This chain joins TRBV18 and TRBJ2-5; D is unresolved. This CDR3 contains 13 residues. Germline lookup yields CDR1 KGHSH and CDR2 LQKENI. The V and J ends lost 2 bases and 0 bases respectively, with 4 bases between them. CDR3 sequence: CASSPEDQETQYF. CDR3 DNA sequence: TGTGCCAGCTCACCAGAAGACCAAGAGACCCAGTACTTC.

The chain couples TRBV29-1 to TRBJ2-1, with a weak D call TRBD2 (6 bases). Germline V gene sequence: CDR1 SQVTM, CDR2 ANQGSEA. V was clipped by 3 bases and J by 7 bases, with 10 bases between them. This CDR3 has 12 amino acids. The CDR3 sequence is CSVDRGTNEQFF. The DNA for the CDR3 is TGCAGCGTTGACCGGGGGACGAATGAGCAGTTCTTC.

The chain has TRBV10-3 and TRBJ2-1; TRBD1 agrees at 10 bases. CDR1 and CDR2 (germline): ENHRY, SYGVKD. V trimming: 7 bases; J trimming: 5 bases; junction bases outside the gene matches: 8. The length of the CDR3 is 15 residues. CDR3 bases: TGTGCCATCACCTCCGGGACAGGGGAACACAATGAGCAGTTCTTC. Translated: CAITSGTGEHNEQFF.

The V call is TRBV29-1, the J call TRBJ1-2; the D is unclear. This CDR3 spans 13 amino acids. The germline gives CDR1 SQVTM, CDR2 ANQGSEA. V dropped 4 bases and J dropped 9 bases, with 18 bases sitting between them. This chain's CDR3 is CSVVVEARMSYTF. The DNA of the CDR3 is TGCAGCGTTGTTGTAGAGGCAAGGATGAGCTACACCTTC. Full variable domain (rest looked up from reference TRBV29-1 and TRBJ1-2): SAVISQKPSRDICQRGTSLTIQCQVDSQVTMMFWYRQQPGQSLTLIATANQGSEATYESGFVIDKFPISRPNLTFSTLTVSNMSPEDSSIYLCSVVVEARMSYTFGSGTRLTVV.

The CDR3 nucleotides read TGCGCCAGCAGCCAAGCTGGCCGGAGAGATACGCAGTATTTT. It yields the protein CASSQAGRRDTQYF. The chain carries TRBV4-1 and TRBJ2-3; D uncertain. The CDR3 runs to 14 residues. Germline CDR1 is MGHRA and CDR2 is YSYEKL. V was trimmed by 1 base and J by 5 bases, leaving 10 bases between them.

The rearrangement links TRBV29-1 to TRBJ1-1, with D possibly being TRBD1 (6 bases). The CDR3 totals 11 residues. The germline CDR1 and CDR2 sequences are SQVTM and ANQGSEA. V was pared by 5 bases and J by 8 bases, with 12 bases between. CDR3 DNA: TGCAGCGTTAGGGGAGGGACAGAAGCTTTCTTT. Its translation is CSVRGGTEAFF.